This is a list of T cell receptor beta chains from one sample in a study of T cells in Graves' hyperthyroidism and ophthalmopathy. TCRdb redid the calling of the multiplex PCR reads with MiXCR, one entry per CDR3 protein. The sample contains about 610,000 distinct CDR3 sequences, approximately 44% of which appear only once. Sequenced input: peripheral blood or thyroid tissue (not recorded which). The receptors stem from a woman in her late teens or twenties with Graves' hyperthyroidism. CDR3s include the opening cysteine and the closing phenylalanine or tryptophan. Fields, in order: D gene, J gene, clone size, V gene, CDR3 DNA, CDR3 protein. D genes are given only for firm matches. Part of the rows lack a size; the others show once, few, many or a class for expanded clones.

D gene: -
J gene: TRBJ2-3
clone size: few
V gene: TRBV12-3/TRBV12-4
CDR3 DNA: TGTGCCAGCAGCCCCCAACAGGGCACAGATACGCAGTATTTT
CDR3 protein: CASSPQQGTDTQYF

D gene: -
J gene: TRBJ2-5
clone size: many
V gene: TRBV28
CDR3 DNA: TGTGCCAGCCGCGGGGGCGCATTGGGGGCCCAGTACTTC
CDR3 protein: CASRGGALGAQYF

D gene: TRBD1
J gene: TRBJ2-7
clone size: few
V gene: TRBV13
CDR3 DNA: TGTGCCAGCAGAATGAGCCAGGGGGCAGGGTACGAGCAGTACTTC
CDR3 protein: CASRMSQGAGYEQYF

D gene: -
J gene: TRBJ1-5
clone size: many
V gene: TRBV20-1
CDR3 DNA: TGCAGTGCTAGAGCGCGGTTACGCAATCAGCCCCAGCATTTT
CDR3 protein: CSARARLRNQPQHF

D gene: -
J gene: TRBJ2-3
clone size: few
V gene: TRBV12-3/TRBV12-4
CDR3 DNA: TGTGCCAGCACCCCCCTCGGGCTAGCGAGCGCAGATACGCAGTATTTT
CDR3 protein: CASTPLGLASADTQYF

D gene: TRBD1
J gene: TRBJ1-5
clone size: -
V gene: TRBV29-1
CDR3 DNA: TGCAGCGTTGTGCAGGGGGCGCAGCCCCAGCATTTT
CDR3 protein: CSVVQGAQPQHF

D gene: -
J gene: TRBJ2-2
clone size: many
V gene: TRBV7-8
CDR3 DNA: TGTGCCACCGCCCTCCTAAGTACGGAGATCACCGGGGAGCTGTTTTTT
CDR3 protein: CATALLSTEITGELFF

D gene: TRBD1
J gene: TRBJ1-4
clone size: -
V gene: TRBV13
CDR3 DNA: TGTGCCAGCAGCTTAGCGGGGGACAGTATCGGTGAAAAACTGTTTTTT
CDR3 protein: CASSLAGDSIGEKLFF

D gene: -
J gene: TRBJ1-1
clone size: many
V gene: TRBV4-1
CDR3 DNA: TGCGCCAGCAGCCAAGTAGGGGAAAACACTGAAGCTTTCTTT
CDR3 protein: CASSQVGENTEAFF

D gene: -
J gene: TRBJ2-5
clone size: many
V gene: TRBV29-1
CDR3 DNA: TGCAGCGTTGAAGATGTGCGGGCAGGGGAGACTGGGGAGACCCAGTACTTC
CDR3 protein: CSVEDVRAGETGETQYF

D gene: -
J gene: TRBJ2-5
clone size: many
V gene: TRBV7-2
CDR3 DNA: TGTGCCAGCAGCTTTCGGAGGGCATCGGAGACCCAGTACTTC
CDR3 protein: CASSFRRASETQYF

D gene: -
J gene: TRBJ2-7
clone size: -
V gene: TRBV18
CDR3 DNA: TGTGCCAGCTCACCACTGTATTCTAGTCACGAGCAGTACTTC
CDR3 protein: CASSPLYSSHEQYF

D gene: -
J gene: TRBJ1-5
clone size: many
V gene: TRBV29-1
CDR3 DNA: TGCAGCGTTGTCGAGACGGCTAATAGCAATCAGCCCCAGCATTTT
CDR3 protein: CSVVETANSNQPQHF

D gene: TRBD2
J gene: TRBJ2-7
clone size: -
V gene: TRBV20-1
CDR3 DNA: TGCAGTGCACGAACCGGGACTAGCGGGAGCCTCGAGCAGTACTTC
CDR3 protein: CSARTGTSGSLEQYF

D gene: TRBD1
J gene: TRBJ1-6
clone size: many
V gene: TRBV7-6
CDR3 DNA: TGTGCCAGCAGAAGACACCGGGACAGTAATTCACCCCTCCACTTT
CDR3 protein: CASRRHRDSNSPLHF

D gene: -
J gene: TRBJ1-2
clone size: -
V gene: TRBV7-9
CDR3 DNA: TGTGCCAGCAGACAGGGAGGTGACGGCTACACCTTC
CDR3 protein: CASRQGGDGYTF

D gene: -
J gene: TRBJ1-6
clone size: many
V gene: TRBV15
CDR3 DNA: TGTGCCACCAGCAGAGATCTGGGTAGCTCCTATAATTCACCCCTCCACTTT
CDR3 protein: CATSRDLGSSYNSPLHF

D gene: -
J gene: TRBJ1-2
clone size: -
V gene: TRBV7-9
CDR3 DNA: TGTGCCAGCAGCTACCTACGTGGCTACACCTTC
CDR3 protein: CASSYLRGYTF

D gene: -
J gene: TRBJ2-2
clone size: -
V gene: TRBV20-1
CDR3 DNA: TGCAGTGCTAGAGGGGACAGAGCGGGACCCACCGGGGAGCTGTTTTTT
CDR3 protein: CSARGDRAGPTGELFF

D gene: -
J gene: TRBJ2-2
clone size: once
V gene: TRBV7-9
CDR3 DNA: TGTGCCAGCAGCTTAGTGTTTGTTCGGGGAGGAAACAATAACCGAAGGGAGCTGTTTTTT
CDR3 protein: CASSLVFVRGGNNNRRELFF

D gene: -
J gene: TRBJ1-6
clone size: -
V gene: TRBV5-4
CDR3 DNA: TGTGCCAGCAGCTTGTCGGGGCAGACACCCCTCCACTTT
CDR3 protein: CASSLSGQTPLHF

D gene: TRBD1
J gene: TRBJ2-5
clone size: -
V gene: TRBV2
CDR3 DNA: TGTGCCAGCAGTGATACGGGACAGGGTAGGAGCGAGACCCAGTACTTC
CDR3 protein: CASSDTGQGRSETQYF

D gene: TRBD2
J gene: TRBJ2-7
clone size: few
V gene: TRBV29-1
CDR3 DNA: TGCAGCGTGAGTGGGCTAGCGGGTGAGCAGTACTTC
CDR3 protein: CSVSGLAGEQYF

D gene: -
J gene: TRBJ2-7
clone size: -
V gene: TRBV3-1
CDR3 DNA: TGTGCCAGCGCCGAGGGGGGGCGGGACTCCTACGAGCAGTACTTC
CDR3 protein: CASAEGGRDSYEQYF

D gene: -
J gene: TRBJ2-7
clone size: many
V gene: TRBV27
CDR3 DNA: TGTGCCAGCAGTTTATCTAACCTCTACGAGCAGTACTTC
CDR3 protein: CASSLSNLYEQYF

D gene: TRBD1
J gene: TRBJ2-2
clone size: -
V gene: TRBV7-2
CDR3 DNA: TGTGCCAGCAGCTTGGGACAGCATTACAATGAGCAGTTTTTT
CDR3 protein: CASSLGQHYNEQFF

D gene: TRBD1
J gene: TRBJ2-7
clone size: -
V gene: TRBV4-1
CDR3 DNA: TGCGCCAGCAGCGCGACAGGGAATATTAACCTCTACGAGCAGTACTTC
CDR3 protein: CASSATGNINLYEQYF

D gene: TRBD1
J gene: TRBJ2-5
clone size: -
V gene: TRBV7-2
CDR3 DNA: TGTGCCAGCAGCTTAGCAAGGGACAGGGTTGCTCAGCCCCAGTACTTC
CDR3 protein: CASSLARDRVAQPQYF

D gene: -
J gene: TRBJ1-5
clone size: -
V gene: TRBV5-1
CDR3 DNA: TGCGCCAGCAGCTTGGTGCGAGGTTTCGATCTGGGGCCCCAGCATTTT
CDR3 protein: CASSLVRGFDLGPQHF

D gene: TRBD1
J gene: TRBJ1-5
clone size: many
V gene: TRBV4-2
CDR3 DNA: TGTGCCAGCAGCCAAGAAGAGGGGGCAGGTCAGCCCCAGCATTTT
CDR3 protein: CASSQEEGAGQPQHF

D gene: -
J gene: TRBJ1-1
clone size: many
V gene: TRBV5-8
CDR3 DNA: TGTGCCAGCAGCTTGGGGGGACCTGAAGCTTTCTTT
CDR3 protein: CASSLGGPEAFF

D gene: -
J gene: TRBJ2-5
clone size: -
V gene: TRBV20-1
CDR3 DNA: TGCAGTGCTAGTCCTGGGATGGAGACCCAGTACTTC
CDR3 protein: CSASPGMETQYF

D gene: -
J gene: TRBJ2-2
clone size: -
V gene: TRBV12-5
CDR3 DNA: TGTGCTAGTGGTTTCTCTTCTGGCGGGGAGCTGTTTTTT
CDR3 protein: CASGFSSGGELFF

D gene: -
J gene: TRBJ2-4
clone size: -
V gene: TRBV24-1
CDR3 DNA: TGTGCCACCAGTCCGACTAGTCGTGACATTCAGTACTTC
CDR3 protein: CATSPTSRDIQYF

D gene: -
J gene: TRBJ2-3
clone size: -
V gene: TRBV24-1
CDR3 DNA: TGTGCCACCAGTGATTCCGGGCGGGGTACGCAGTATTTT
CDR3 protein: CATSDSGRGTQYF

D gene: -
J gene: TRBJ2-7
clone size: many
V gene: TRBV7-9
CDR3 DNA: TGTGCCAGCAGCTACGGACAGACCTACGAGCAGTACTTC
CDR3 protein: CASSYGQTYEQYF

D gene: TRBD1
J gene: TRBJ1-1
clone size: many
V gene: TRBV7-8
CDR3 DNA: TGTGCCAGCAGCGACAGGGGCGGAGTTGAAGCTTTCTTT
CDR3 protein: CASSDRGGVEAFF

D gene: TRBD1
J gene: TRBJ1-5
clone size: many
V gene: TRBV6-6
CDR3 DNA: TGTGCCAGCAGTAGGGGACAGATTAATCAGCCCCAGCATTTT
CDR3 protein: CASSRGQINQPQHF

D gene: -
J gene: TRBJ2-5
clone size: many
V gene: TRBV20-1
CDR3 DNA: TGCAGTGCCTCTGGGAGGCAAGAGACCCAGTACTTC
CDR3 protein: CSASGRQETQYF

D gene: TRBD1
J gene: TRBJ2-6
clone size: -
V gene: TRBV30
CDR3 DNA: TGTGCCTGGAGGGGACAGGGGGCTACTGGGGCCAACGTCCTGACTTTC
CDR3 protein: CAWRGQGATGANVLTF

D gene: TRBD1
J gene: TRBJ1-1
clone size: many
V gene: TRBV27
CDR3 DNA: TGTGCCAGCAGTACATTAACAGGGGCGGCTTTCTTT
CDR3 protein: CASSTLTGAAFF

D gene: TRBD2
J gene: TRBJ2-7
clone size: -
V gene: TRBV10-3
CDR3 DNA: TGTGCCATCAGTGGTGGTCTAGCGGGAGGAAGATCCTACGAGCAGTACTTC
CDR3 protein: CAISGGLAGGRSYEQYF

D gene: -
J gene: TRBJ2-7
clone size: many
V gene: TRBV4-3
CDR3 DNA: TGCGCCAGCAGCCAAGATTTCGGCAGCTCCTACGAGCAGTACTTC
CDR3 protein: CASSQDFGSSYEQYF

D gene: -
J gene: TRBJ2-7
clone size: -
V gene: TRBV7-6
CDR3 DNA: TGTGCCAGCAGTCAAGCAGGAGGGCGCGAGCAGTACTTC
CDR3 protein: CASSQAGGREQYF